Below, 22 T cell receptor beta chains from the same sample are listed, as sequenced in a study of cytomegalovirus exposure and HLA in healthy donors. PCR involved 60 Vbeta and 13 Jbeta primers. Sequencing used immunoSEQ multiplex PCR; TCRdb keeps in-frame clones, though not all of them. The table includes under 200,000 clones, 75% to 90% detected once. The sequenced sample was PBMCs. The receptors were sampled from a girl aged 2-9 years in good health and CMV-seropositive.

In nucleotides, the CDR3 is TGTGCCAGCGGGGACAGGGTAAACAATCAGCCCCAGCATTTT. Amino acid sequence: CASGDRVNNQPQHF. The rearrangement links TRBV19 to TRBJ1-5, with 9 bases lining up with TRBD1. Germline values: CDR1 LNHDA, CDR2 SQIVND (reference sequence). The CDR3 contains 14 residues. The J segment lost 3 bases and the V segment lost 9 bases, leaving 6 bases of the junction unmatched.

The rearrangement uses TRBV14 and TRBJ2-5; 9 bases fit TRBD1. This CDR3 comprises 15 residues. V lost 5 bases and J lost 3; bases outside the gene matches: 7. Germline V gene lookup returns CDR1 SGHDN and CDR2 FVKESK. The CDR3 bases are TGTGCCAGCAGCACCCACAGGGGGCGGGAAGAGACCCAGTACTTC. Its translation is CASSTHRGREETQYF.

The chain joins TRBV27 to TRBJ1-5; 9 positions agree with TRBD1. Germline CDR1 reads MNHEY; CDR2 reads SMNVEV (reference sequence). The length of the CDR3 is 15 residues. Trimming at V came to 7 bases and at J to 1 base, leaving 5 bases not matched to a gene. CDR3 sequence (DNA): TGTGCCAGCAAGGACAGGGGATTAAGCAATCAGCCCCAGCATTTT. This gives the protein CASKDRGLSNQPQHF.

This clone was detected once. V usage is TRBV5-1 and J usage is TRBJ1-3, with 7 bases fitting TRBD1. The ends lost 3 bases at V and 2 bases at J; junction bases unmatched: 2. Looked up from germline, CDR1 is SGHRS and CDR2 is YFSETQ. This CDR3 region has 14 residues. The CDR3 nucleotides read TGCGCCAGCAGCTGGGACAGTACTGGAAACACCATATATTTT. Amino acids: CASSWDSTGNTIYF.

This sequence joins TRBV13 and TRBJ1-2; D perhaps matches TRBD1 (5 bases). CDR3 length equals 13 residues. Trimming left V 6 bases short and J 6 bases short, with 14 bases between. The germline gives CDR1 PRHDT, CDR2 FYEKMQ (reference sequence). The CDR3 nucleotides are TGTGCCAGCAGGAGTGGGGGGGAGAATGGCTACACCTTC. This translates into CASRSGGENGYTF.

This clone has a single count. Other DNA sequences in the same sample also yield this CDR3. The chain combines TRBV6-5 with TRBJ1-1; D possibly corresponds to TRBD1 (5 bases). The V gene's germline CDR1 is MNHEY and CDR2 SVGAGI. The CDR3 length is 14 residues. Deletions cut 0 bases from V and 1 base from J, with 6 bases between. For the CDR3, the DNA is TGTGCCAGCAGTTACTCTAGGGGGAACACTGAAGCTTTCTTT. Translated: CASSYSRGNTEAFF.

The chain has TRBV27 and TRBJ2-7, with D possibly being TRBD1 (6 bases). The CDR3 extends over 14 amino acids. Germline assignment: CDR1 MNHEY and CDR2 SMNVEV (reference sequence). Trimming pared 3 bases from V and 5 bases from J, leaving 14 bases between. The CDR3: CASSFNRVTDEQYF. CDR3 coding DNA: TGTGCCAGCAGTTTCAACAGGGTCACGGACGAGCAGTACTTC.

This chain links TRBV6-5 with TRBJ2-7, with 10 bases aligning to TRBD2. Germline V gene lookup returns CDR1 MNHEY and CDR2 SVGAGI. The CDR3 totals 15 residues. J gave up 1 base and V 5 bases, and 5 bases lay outside the gene matches. As DNA, the CDR3 is TGTGCCAGCAGTAACAGGACTAGCGGTTCCTACGAGCAGTACTTC. This sequence encodes CASSNRTSGSYEQYF.

The chain recombines TRBV4-1 with TRBJ1-5; 7 bases fit TRBD1. The germline gives CDR1 MGHRA, CDR2 YSYEKL. V lost 0 bases, J lost 2 bases, and 1 base stayed unmatched. The CDR3 spans 15 residues. CDR3 region: CASSQEGGGNQPQHF. CDR3 coding DNA: TGCGCCAGCAGCCAAGAAGGGGGCGGCAATCAGCCCCAGCATTTT.

In this sample, this clone turned up a few times. The rearrangement links TRBV4-1 to TRBJ2-7; 8 nucleotides line up with TRBD1. This CDR3 contains 15 residues. CDR1 is MGHRA and CDR2 is YSYEKL in the germline V gene. The trim removed 7 bases at V and 4 bases at J, leaving 12 bases unmatched. CDR3: CASMPDGDRRYEQYF. The CDR3 nucleotides are TGCGCCAGCATGCCCGATGGGGACAGGAGATACGAGCAGTACTTC.

The chain joins TRBV7-3 to TRBJ2-1; 8 bases line up with TRBD2. The CDR3 has 15 amino acids. Per the germline V gene, CDR1 is SGHTA and CDR2 is FQGTGA. After removal of 5 bases from V and 2 bases from J, the junction contained 5 bases not matched to a gene. CDR3 sequence (DNA): TGTGCCAGCAGCCACGGGGGGGGAACCTACAATGAGCAGTTCTTC. The encoded protein is CASSHGGGTYNEQFF.

The V and J genes are TRBV18 and TRBJ2-2; 8 bases align to TRBD1. Germline values: CDR1 KGHSH, CDR2 LQKENI. After removal of 2 bases from V and 6 bases from J, the junction contained 8 bases not matched to a gene. The CDR3 has 16 residues. CDR3 sequence (DNA): TGTGCCAGCTCACCATTGTCAGGGGGCCTGGCCGGGGAGCTGTTTTTT. It encodes CASSPLSGGLAGELFF.

V gene TRBV11-3 combines with J gene TRBJ1-2; 7 positions match TRBD1. The germline V gene has CDR1 SGHNT and CDR2 YENEEA. CDR3 size: 11 residues. V dropped 3 bases and J dropped 8; count of bases not matched to a gene: 0. CDR3 nucleotides: TGTGCCAGCAGCTTGGACAGGGGCTACACCTTC. Translating it yields CASSLDRGYTF.

The gene calls are TRBV25-1 and TRBJ2-1, with D unresolved. The germline V and J ends were trimmed by 3 bases and 9 bases, with 15 bases remaining between them. CDR1 MGHDK and CDR2 SYGVNS come from the germline V gene. The CDR3 runs to 14 residues. The CDR3 DNA follows: TGTGCCAGCAGTGAGCCCTCGTGGAGAGCTGAGCAGTTCTTC. This codes for CASSEPSWRAEQFF. Looking up the rest from reference TRBV25-1 and TRBJ2-1 gives the full variable domain: EADIYQTPRYLVIGTGKKITLECSQTMGHDKMYWYQQDPGMELHLIHYSYGVNSTEKGDLSSESTVSRIRTEHFPLTLESARPSHTSQYLCASSEPSWRAEQFFGPGTRLTVL.

The genes are TRBV30 and TRBJ2-5; 10 bases line up with TRBD1. TRBJ2-7 matches the DNA end more closely, so the J call is doubtful. In germline, CDR1 is GTSNPN, CDR2 SVGIG (reference sequence). The CDR3 is 15 residues long. CDR3 DNA: TGTGCCTGGCGGGGAAGACAGGGGGCGACCGACGAGCAGTACTTC. As protein: CAWRGRQGATDEQYF.

V usage is TRBV29-1 and J usage is TRBJ2-1, with D perhaps matching TRBD1 (5 bases). Deletions cut 1 base from V and 7 bases from J, with 8 bases between. In germline, CDR1 is SQVTM, CDR2 ANQGSEA. The CDR3 totals 12 residues. The CDR3 nucleotides are TGCAGCGTTGAAGGCCAGGGAAATGAGCAGTTCTTC. Its protein is CSVEGQGNEQFF.

V gene TRBV5-1 combines with J gene TRBJ2-5; no clear D gene. The CDR3 sequence is 14 residues long. With 0 bases removed from V and 3 bases from J, the gap between germline ends came to 9 bases. Germline assignment: CDR1 SGHRS and CDR2 YFSETQ. For the CDR3, the DNA is TGCGCCAGCAGCTTGGGGCCCCACGAAGAGACCCAGTACTTC. Translation gives CASSLGPHEETQYF.

The chain uses TRBV28 and TRBJ1-5, with 7 bases matching TRBD1. After removal of 5 bases from V and 1 base from J, the junction contained 8 bases not matched to a gene. The germline CDR1 and CDR2 sequences are MDHEN and SYDVKM. The CDR3 is made up of 16 amino acids. The CDR3 here is CASSLRIQGSNQPQHF. Here the CDR3 DNA reads TGTGCCAGCAGTCTCAGAATACAGGGGAGCAATCAGCCCCAGCATTTT. Full variable domain (remainder filled in from reference TRBV28 and TRBJ1-5): DVKVTQSSRYLVKRTGEKVFLECVQDMDHENMFWYRQDPGLGLRLIYFSYDVKMKEKGDIPEGYSVSREKKERFSLILESASTNQTSMYLCASSLRIQGSNQPQHFGDGTRLSIL.

With regard to this clone: A read error may produce the germline difference seen at one junction end. The sample carries other DNA sequences with the same CDR3. This rearrangement joins TRBV4-1 to TRBJ1-3; D is undetermined. The CDR3 runs 16 residues. The V gene's germline CDR1 is MGHRA and CDR2 YSYEKL. In DNA form, the CDR3 reads TGCGCCAGTAGCCAGAAAGTAACGGGCTCTGGAAACACCATATATTTT. Its protein is CASSQKVTGSGNTIYF.

J is TRBJ1-4 and V is TRBV30; a possible D gene is TRBD1 (6 bases). The CDR3 runs 13 residues. Germline loops: CDR1 GTSNPN, CDR2 SVGIG (reference sequence). Trimming shortened V by 2 bases and J by 8 bases, and 12 bases separated the two germline ends. The CDR3 region is CAWSMTGREKLFF. The CDR3, as DNA: TGTGCCTGGAGTATGACAGGCCGAGAAAAACTGTTTTTT.

The CDR3 DNA reads as TGTGCCAGTAGTACAACGACTCGACGGGTTGAGGGGGCAAGAGGCGAGCAGTACTTC. This gives the protein CASSTTTRRVEGARGEQYF. J is TRBJ2-7 and V is TRBV19; 7 bases align to TRBD1. CDR3 length equals 19 residues. V lost 4 bases to trimming and J lost 6 bases; unmatched junction nucleotides: 24. Germline V gives CDR1 LNHDA, CDR2 SQIVND (reference sequence).

V usage is TRBV30 and J usage is TRBJ1-2; D may be TRBD1 (5 bases). The CDR3 consists of 14 residues. With 0 bases removed from V and 3 bases from J, the gap between germline ends came to 11 bases. Per germline, CDR1 GTSNPN and CDR2 SVGIG (reference sequence). CDR3 in DNA: TGTGCCTGGAGTGTACAAGACAGATACTATGGCTACACCTTC. As protein: CAWSVQDRYYGYTF.